The TCR beta chain described here comes from a study of T cell repertoires in cytomegalovirus infection (dated by TCRdb to between 2018 and 2021). Concerning the study at large: Donor HLA type was relevant to the analysis, because carriage of CMV infection together with the matching HLA type was indicated by public TCR beta signatures. What the work shows at the level of the full study, not this receptor alone: In both this cohort and an independent cohort of approximately 350 donors, the cumulative frequency of public TCR beta family members distinguished carriers of CMV infection plus the relevant HLA type. The ex vivo response was dominated by HLA-C-restricted CMV-specific TCR beta clonotypes, and the single most frequent clonotype in two of eight donors was supplied by these HLA-C-restricted clonotypes.

TCRdb shows the sequencer as Illumina HiSeq 1500. TCRdb reran the public reads through fastp at Q25 and MiXCR, keeping productive beta chains. CDR3 protein duplicates are merged, each entry listing the most common genes and DNA. The sample table contains roughly 500,000 distinct CDR3 sequences; only one count was recorded for approximately 15% of them. About 24% of the sample belongs to the ten largest clones. From cysteine to phenylalanine, the CDR3 is 14 amino acids long. Here the CDR3 DNA is all that survives: 42 bases in frame from base 1. V is shortened by 5 bases, J by 4 bases, and the region joining them spans 14 bases. As encoded in the germline V gene (reference sequence), CDR1 is MNHEY while CDR2 is SMNVEV. With regard to this clonotype: Its target antigen remains unknown. The record has no base qualities; no much larger clone is one base away.

The V and J genes are TRBV27 and TRBJ1-1; the D region possibly corresponds to TRBD1 (5 bases align). The TCR originated in a human donor in good health (CMV status not recorded). Some clones in this sample may be carry-over from other donors' samples. The material sequenced was CD8+ T cells from PBMCs. The nucleotides read TGTGCCAGCAGTCCCGCCAGGGTGAGCACTGAAGCTTTCTTT. This is translated as CASSPARVSTEAFF.